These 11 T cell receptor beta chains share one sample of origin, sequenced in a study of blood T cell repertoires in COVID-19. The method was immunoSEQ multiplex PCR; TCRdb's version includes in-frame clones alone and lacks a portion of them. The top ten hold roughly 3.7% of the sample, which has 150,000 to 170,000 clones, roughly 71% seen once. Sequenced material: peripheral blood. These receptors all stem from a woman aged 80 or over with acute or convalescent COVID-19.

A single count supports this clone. The CDR3 region has the DNA TGTGCCAGCAGCTTAAGGGCTTCGGAAGGGAGCTCCTACGAGCAGTACTTC. As protein: CASSLRASEGSSYEQYF. This chain connects TRBV7-2 to TRBJ2-7; perhaps TRBD2 as D (5 bases). Germline values: CDR1 SGHTA, CDR2 FQGNSA. V lost 2 bases and J lost 0, with 17 bases in between. CDR3 length equals 17 residues.

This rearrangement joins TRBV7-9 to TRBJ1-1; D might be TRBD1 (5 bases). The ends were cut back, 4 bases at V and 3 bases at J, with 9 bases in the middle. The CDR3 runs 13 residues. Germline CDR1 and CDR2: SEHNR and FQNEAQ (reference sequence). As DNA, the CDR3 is TGTGCCAGCAGCTCCTTCAGGGACACTGAAGCTTTCTTT. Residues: CASSSFRDTEAFF.

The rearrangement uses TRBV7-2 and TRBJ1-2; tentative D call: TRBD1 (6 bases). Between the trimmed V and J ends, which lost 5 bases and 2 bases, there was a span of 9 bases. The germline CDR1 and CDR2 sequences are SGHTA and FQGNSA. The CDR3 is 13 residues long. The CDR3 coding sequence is TGTGCCAGCAGCCGAGGACAGAACTATGGCTACACCTTC. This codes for CASSRGQNYGYTF.

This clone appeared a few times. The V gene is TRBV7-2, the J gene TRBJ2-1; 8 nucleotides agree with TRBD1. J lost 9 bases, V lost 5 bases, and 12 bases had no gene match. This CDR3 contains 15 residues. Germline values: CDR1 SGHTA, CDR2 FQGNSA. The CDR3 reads CASSTGTGLVTEQFF. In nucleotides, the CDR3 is TGTGCCAGCAGCACGGGGACAGGTCTGGTCACTGAGCAGTTCTTC.

CDR3 loop: CASSSHGGSNTGELFF. The DNA for the CDR3 is TGTGCCAGCAGCTCTCATGGGGGGAGTAACACCGGGGAGCTGTTTTTT. The V call is TRBV7-2, the J call TRBJ2-2; weak D call: TRBD2 (6 bases). CDR3 length equals 16 residues. Germline V gene data show CDR1 as SGHTA and CDR2 as FQGNSA. Deletions cut 4 bases from V and 2 bases from J, with 14 bases between. The entire variable domain, with the rest obtained from reference TRBV7-2 and TRBJ2-2, is as follows: GAGVSQSPSNKVTEKGKDVELRCDPISGHTALYWYRQSLGQGLEFLIYFQGNSAPDKSGLPSDRFSAERTGGSVSTLTIQRTQQEDSAVYLCASSSHGGSNTGELFFGEGSRLTVL.

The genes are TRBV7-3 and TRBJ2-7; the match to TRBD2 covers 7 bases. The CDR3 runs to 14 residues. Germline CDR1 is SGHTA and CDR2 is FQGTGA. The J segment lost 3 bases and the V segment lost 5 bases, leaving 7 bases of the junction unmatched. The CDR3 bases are TGTGCCAGCAGCCCCGGCGGGGGAATCTACGAGCAGTACTTC. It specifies CASSPGGGIYEQYF.

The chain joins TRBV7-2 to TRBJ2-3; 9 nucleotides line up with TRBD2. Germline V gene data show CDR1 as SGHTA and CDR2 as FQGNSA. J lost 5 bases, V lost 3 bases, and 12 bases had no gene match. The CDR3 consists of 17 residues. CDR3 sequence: CASSFLGSGGRGDTQYF. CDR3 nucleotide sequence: TGTGCCAGCAGCTTTTTGGGTAGCGGGGGTCGAGGAGATACGCAGTATTTT.

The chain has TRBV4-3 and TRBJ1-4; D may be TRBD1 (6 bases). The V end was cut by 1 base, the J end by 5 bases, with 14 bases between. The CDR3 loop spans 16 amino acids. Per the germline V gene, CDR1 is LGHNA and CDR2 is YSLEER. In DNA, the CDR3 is TGCGCCAGCAGCCAAGGGGGGGGCAGGAGGAATGAAAAACTGTTTTTT. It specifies CASSQGGGRRNEKLFF.

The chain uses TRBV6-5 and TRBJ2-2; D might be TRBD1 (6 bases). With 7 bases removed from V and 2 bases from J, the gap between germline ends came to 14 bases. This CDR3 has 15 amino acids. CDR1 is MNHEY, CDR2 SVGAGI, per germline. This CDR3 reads CASNDGTKNTGELFF. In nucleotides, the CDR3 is TGTGCCAGCAACGACGGGACAAAAAACACCGGGGAGCTGTTTTTT.

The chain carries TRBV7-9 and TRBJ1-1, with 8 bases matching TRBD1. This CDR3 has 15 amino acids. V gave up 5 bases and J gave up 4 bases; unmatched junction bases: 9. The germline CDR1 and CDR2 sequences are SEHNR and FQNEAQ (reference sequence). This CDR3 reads CASSLTGDGRTEAFF. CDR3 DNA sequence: TGTGCCAGCAGCCTGACAGGGGATGGGCGCACTGAAGCTTTCTTT.

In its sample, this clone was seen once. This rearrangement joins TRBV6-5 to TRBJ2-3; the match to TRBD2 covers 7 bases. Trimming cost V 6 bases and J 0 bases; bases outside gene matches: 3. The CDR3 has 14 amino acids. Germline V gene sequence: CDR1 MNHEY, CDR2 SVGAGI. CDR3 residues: CASSASGSTDTQYF. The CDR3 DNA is TGTGCCAGCAGCGCTAGCGGAAGCACAGATACGCAGTATTTT.